This T cell receptor beta chain is drawn from a study of blood T cell repertoires in COVID-19. Study in general: Samples taken during acute and convalescent COVID-19 were collected in the United States, Italy and Spain.

This clone showed up just a few times. How the authors handled the data: By means of reference gene primer amplification, nucleated cell counts were estimated. The protocol was immunoSEQ multiplex PCR, while the TCRdb copy is restricted to in-frame clones and leaves out a portion. Clonal size and the V and J genes are those of that table, whereas D and trimming came from the DNA. Of around 200,000 clones in the sample, about 86% were seen once. The specimen sequenced was peripheral blood. The TCR sequence derives from a human donor with acute or convalescent COVID-19. The donor label of this sample is uncertain.

CDR3 nucleotide sequence: TGTGCCAGCTCACCACTAATAGACACTGAAGCTTTCTTT. This gives the protein CASSPLIDTEAFF. The chain recombines TRBV18 with TRBJ1-1, with D unclear. V gave up 1 base and J gave up 3 bases, with 6 bases separating them. The germline gives CDR1 KGHSH, CDR2 LQKENI. This CDR3 comprises 13 residues.